These 32 T cell receptor beta chains originate from one sample sequenced in a study of T cell responses to AZD1222 COVID-19 vaccine listed by TCRdb under 2021. The library came from the immunoSEQ multiplex PCR assay. What TCRdb holds here is the immuneACCESS table cut down to in-frame rearrangements. Part of the clones is not present; checked against another copy, under half of the missing clones reflect an unresolved V gene, and the others are unexplained. This sample is represented by some 130,000 clones; approximately 85% of them were singletons. The ten most abundant clones make up around 8% of the sample. This specimen's time point label, interpreted: baseline before first vaccination. Sequencing was performed on peripheral blood, taken on day 0 of AZD1222 vaccination. Receptors originate from an adult in good health.

V usage is TRBV5-1 and J usage is TRBJ2-5; 12 bases fit TRBD2. CDR3 length equals 16 residues. Germline CDR1 and CDR2: SGHRS and YFSETQ. Germline trimming cut 2 bases from V and 4 bases from J; bases unmatched to any gene: 6. CDR3 amino acids: CASSFLAGGPRETQYF. The CDR3 DNA follows: TGCGCCAGCAGCTTCCTAGCGGGGGGGCCTCGAGAGACCCAGTACTTC.

About this clone itself: Other DNA sequences from this sample encode an identical CDR3 as well. The chain carries TRBV28 and TRBJ2-7, with unresolved D. The V gene lost 5 bases and the J gene lost 3 bases, with 2 bases spanning the gap. There are 10 residues in the CDR3. Germline V gives CDR1 MDHEN, CDR2 SYDVKM. Written as DNA, the CDR3 is TGTGCCAGCAGTAACTACGAGCAGTACTTC. This codes for CASSNYEQYF.

The chain is built from TRBV4-1 and TRBJ2-4; 9 nucleotides agree with TRBD2. Germline CDR1 reads MGHRA; CDR2 reads YSYEKL. The CDR3 is 19 residues long. J gave up 1 base and V 0 bases, and 10 bases lay outside the gene matches. The CDR3 is CASSQDAGSGSRAKNIQYF. As DNA, the CDR3 is TGCGCCAGCAGCCAAGATGCGGGTAGCGGGAGTCGCGCCAAAAACATTCAGTACTTC.

This rearrangement joins TRBV27 to TRBJ1-1; no definite D call. CDR3 size: 13 residues. The germline CDR1 and CDR2 sequences are MNHEY and SMNVEV (reference sequence). V lost 0 bases and J 0 bases, leaving 2 bases between the germline ends. The CDR3 DNA is TGTGCCAGCAGTTTATCAGTGAACACTGAAGCTTTCTTT. Translation: CASSLSVNTEAFF.

The genes are TRBV14 and TRBJ2-1; 14 bases are shared with TRBD2. There are 20 residues in the CDR3. CDR1 SGHDN and CDR2 FVKESK come from the germline V gene. Losses at the gene ends were 4 bases for V and 6 bases for J; bases not matched to a gene: 17. In nucleotides, the CDR3 is TGTGCCAGCAGCCCCAGGACTAGCGGGAGGCACCTCGGGGCGGGCAATGAGCAGTTCTTC. Encoded protein: CASSPRTSGRHLGAGNEQFF. Looking up the rest from reference TRBV14 and TRBJ2-1 gives the full variable domain: EAGVTQFPSHSVIEKGQTVTLRCDPISGHDNLYWYRRVMGKEIKFLLHFVKESKQDESGMPNNRFLAERTGGTYSTLKVQPAELEDSGVYFCASSPRTSGRHLGAGNEQFFGPGTRLTVL.

This clone was counted a few times. This rearrangement joins TRBV19 to TRBJ1-4; weak D call: TRBD1 (5 bases). The CDR3 contains 14 residues. Germline V gene lookup returns CDR1 LNHDA and CDR2 SQIVND (reference sequence). V was trimmed by 4 bases and J by 5 bases, leaving 11 bases between them. CDR3 region: CASSTRGTNEKLFF. The CDR3 coding sequence is TGTGCCAGTAGTACGAGGGGAACCAATGAAAAACTGTTTTTT.

This rearrangement joins TRBV9 to TRBJ1-2; D not certain. Between the trimmed V and J ends, which lost 4 bases and 2 bases, there was a span of 12 bases. Per the germline V gene, CDR1 is SGDLS and CDR2 is YYNGEE. The CDR3 is made up of 14 amino acids. The DNA of the CDR3 is TGTGCCAGCAGCAGGCGGGTTGCGAACTATGGCTACACCTTC. Translation gives CASSRRVANYGYTF.

The rearrangement uses TRBV7-9 and TRBJ2-7, with 8 bases matching TRBD1. The junction had 8 bases not matched to a gene; V was cut back by 8 bases and J by 2 bases. The CDR3 is made up of 14 amino acids. Germline V CDR1 and CDR2: SEHNR, FQNEAQ (reference sequence). In DNA form, the CDR3 reads TGTGCCAGCGTACCATGGGACAGGACCTACGAGCAGTACTTC. Amino acids: CASVPWDRTYEQYF.

This clone was observed a single time. The chain uses TRBV11-2 and TRBJ2-1, with D perhaps assigned TRBD1 or TRBD2 (5 bases each). Germline V lookup: CDR1 SGHAT, CDR2 FQNNGV. V lost 4 bases, J lost 3 bases, and 19 bases lay in between. This CDR3 contains 17 residues. DNA for the CDR3: TGTGCCAGCAGCTCCCGGTGGGGAAAGGGGAGCTACAATGAGCAGTTCTTC. It translates to CASSSRWGKGSYNEQFF.

The rearrangement links TRBV6-6 to TRBJ1-5, with unresolved D. Trimming took 7 bases from V and 1 from J, leaving 17 bases between them. The CDR3 extends over 16 amino acids. Germline CDR1 MNHNY, CDR2 SVGAGI (reference sequence). The CDR3 DNA is TGTGCCAGCATGCAGGTGAGCGGAGGAAGCAATCAGCCCCAGCATTTT. Its translation is CASMQVSGGSNQPQHF.

The rearrangement links TRBV7-8 to TRBJ2-7; 7 bases agree with TRBD2. Losses at the gene ends were 3 bases for V and 4 bases for J; bases not matched to a gene: 6. Germline CDR1 reads SGHVS; CDR2 reads FQNEAQ. The CDR3 length is 14 residues. For the CDR3, the DNA is TGTGCCAGCAGCTTGGCCGGGACTACGTACGAGCAGTACTTC. This encodes CASSLAGTTYEQYF.

A single count supports this clone. The CDR3 DNA reads TGTGCCATCAGTGTCGGGTCTTACGAGCAGTACTTC. Its translation is CAISVGSYEQYF. This chain joins TRBV10-3 and TRBJ2-7; D remains ambiguous. The CDR3 runs 12 residues. Trimming took 4 bases from V and 4 from J, leaving 8 bases between them. Germline CDR1 ENHRY, CDR2 SYGVKD.

This clone was detected once. The CDR3 region has the DNA TGTACCAGCAGCTCTAGGGTACTCGAAGCTTTCTTT. Translated, it gives CTSSSRVLEAFF. The chain is built from TRBV7-2 and TRBJ1-1, with D hard to call. Germline V lookup: CDR1 SGHTA, CDR2 FQGNSA. V was shortened by 4 bases and J by 8 bases, with 11 bases between the two germline ends. CDR3 length equals 12 residues.

V usage is TRBV4-2 and J usage is TRBJ2-3; D is undetermined. The CDR3 has 15 residues. V dropped 0 bases and J dropped 5 bases, with 12 bases sitting between them. Germline values: CDR1 LGHNA, CDR2 YNFKEQ. The CDR3 DNA reads TGTGCCAGCAGCCAAGAAGGCAGTTATGTAGATACGCAGTATTTT. Its translation: CASSQEGSYVDTQYF.

Here the CDR3 DNA reads TGTGCCAGTGGTCAAGGTGGACTTGGGCTGTTTTTT. Translated, it gives CASGQGGLGLFF. V usage is TRBV19 and J usage is TRBJ1-4; D not resolved. Germline V lookup: CDR1 LNHDA, CDR2 SQIVND (reference sequence). The CDR3 sequence is 12 residues long. V dropped 8 bases and J dropped 14 bases, with 18 bases sitting between them.

The V call is TRBV19, the J call TRBJ2-1; D is unclear. Trimming removed 6 bases at V and 5 bases at J, with 17 bases between. The germline V gene has CDR1 LNHDA and CDR2 SQIVND (reference sequence). CDR3 length equals 15 residues. CDR3 sequence (DNA): TGTGCCAGTAGCGCCAGTAGTAACCGAAACAATGAGCAGTTCTTC. As protein: CASSASSNRNNEQFF.

The V call is TRBV6-5, the J call TRBJ2-7; D is undetermined. The CDR3 sequence is 14 residues long. V lost 0 bases to trimming and J lost 2 bases, with 8 bases between them. CDR1 MNHEY and CDR2 SVGAGI come from the germline V gene. CDR3 DNA: TGTGCCAGCAGTTACTCCTCCTCGACCTACGAGCAGTACTTC. Its protein is CASSYSSSTYEQYF.

The chain has TRBV3-1 (or the pseudogene TRBV3-2) and TRBJ2-1; 10 positions agree with TRBD2. This CDR3 comprises 17 residues. The trim removed 3 bases at V and 6 bases at J, leaving 11 bases unmatched. Looked up from germline, CDR1 is LGHDT and CDR2 is YNNKEL (reference sequence). The CDR3 here is CASSQTTSGVGRNEQFF. The CDR3 DNA is TGTGCCAGCAGCCAGACCACTAGCGGGGTGGGCCGCAATGAGCAGTTCTTC.

This chain uses TRBV4-2 with TRBJ2-7; 9 bases are a match to TRBD2. Trimming cost V 3 bases and J 2 bases; bases outside gene matches: 8. The germline V gene encodes CDR1 LGHNA and CDR2 YNFKEQ. The CDR3 has 16 residues. The CDR3 sequence is CASSQATSGFAYEQYF. As DNA, the CDR3 is TGTGCCAGCAGCCAGGCCACTAGCGGGTTTGCCTACGAGCAGTACTTC.

The rearrangement links TRBV5-1 to TRBJ2-7; a possible D gene is TRBD1 (5 bases). This CDR3 spans 14 amino acids. Germline values: CDR1 SGHRS, CDR2 YFSETQ. V was shortened by 2 bases and J by 0 bases, with 9 bases between the two germline ends. The DNA of the CDR3 is TGCGCCAGCAGCTTTACAGGACCCTCCTACGAGCAGTACTTC. Encoded protein: CASSFTGPSYEQYF.

This clone was recorded only once. The chain recombines TRBV7-9 with TRBJ2-7; D is uncertain. This CDR3 comprises 12 residues. Germline V gene sequence: CDR1 SEHNR, CDR2 FQNEAQ (reference sequence). V lost 3 bases, J lost 4 bases, and 7 bases lay in between. CDR3 nucleotides: TGTGCCAGCAGCTTCGAATTTTACGAGCAGTACTTC. Amino acid sequence: CASSFEFYEQYF.

J is TRBJ2-7 and V is TRBV6-5; no definite D call. Trimming took off 0 bases at V and 2 bases at J, with 8 bases between the two ends. This CDR3 has 14 residues. Looked up from germline, CDR1 is MNHEY and CDR2 is SVGAGI. The CDR3 sequence: CASSYSSSAYEQYF. Here the CDR3 DNA reads TGTGCCAGCAGTTACTCCTCGTCGGCCTACGAGCAGTACTTC.

This chain connects TRBV11-3 to TRBJ2-1; D is undetermined. The V gene lost 3 bases and the J gene lost 0 bases, with 6 bases spanning the gap. There are 14 residues in the CDR3. Germline CDR1 SGHNT, CDR2 YENEEA. The CDR3 DNA sequence: TGTGCCAGCAGCTTTGGTGGCTCCTACAATGAGCAGTTCTTC. Translation gives CASSFGGSYNEQFF.

The rearrangement links TRBV29-1 to TRBJ2-7; D might be TRBD1 (5 bases). CDR1 and CDR2 from the germline V gene are SQVTM and ANQGSEA. V gave up 3 bases and J gave up 3 bases, with 15 bases separating them. CDR3 size: 14 residues. CDR3 in DNA: TGCAGCGTTGACATGGACCAGGGTGGCTACGAGCAGTACTTC. Translation: CSVDMDQGGYEQYF.

The J gene is TRBJ2-2, the V gene TRBV5-1; D is possibly TRBD2 (6 bases). The CDR3 is made up of 16 amino acids. Germline V gene data show CDR1 as SGHRS and CDR2 as YFSETQ. Trimming left V 4 bases short and J 4 bases short, with 17 bases between. CDR3: CASSPHRDSSTGELFF. CDR3 sequence (DNA): TGCGCCAGCAGCCCCCACCGGGACTCGAGCACCGGGGAGCTGTTTTTT. The full variable domain, its missing parts supplied by reference TRBV5-1 and TRBJ2-2, is KAGVTQTPRYLIKTRGQQVTLSCSPISGHRSVSWYQQTPGQGLQFLFEYFSETQRNKGNFPGRFSGRQFSNSRSEMNVSTLELGDSALYLCASSPHRDSSTGELFFGEGSRLTVL.

The CDR3 DNA is TGTGCCAGCAACCAGGGAACTGAAGCTTTCTTT. Translated: CASNQGTEAFF. The chain combines TRBV3-1 (or the pseudogene TRBV3-2) with TRBJ1-1; D is possibly TRBD1 (5 bases). CDR1 and CDR2 from the germline V gene are LGHDT and YNNKEL (reference sequence). The CDR3 extends over 11 amino acids. V shed 7 bases and J shed 5 bases, with 8 bases lying between them.

The CDR3 reads CASSYSGANTEAFF. CDR3 nucleotide sequence: TGTGCCAGCAGTTACTCTGGAGCGAACACTGAAGCTTTCTTT. The chain employs TRBV6-6 and TRBJ1-1; no reliable D call. Germline loops: CDR1 MNHNY, CDR2 SVGAGI (reference sequence). The CDR3 is 14 amino acids. V lost 0 bases, J lost 1 base, and 6 bases lay in between.

The V gene is TRBV7-8, the J gene TRBJ1-4, with unresolved D. Germline V lookup: CDR1 SGHVS, CDR2 FQNEAQ. Trimming cost V 11 bases and J 4 bases, with 14 bases left between them. The CDR3 has 13 residues. CDR3 sequence: CAGAGRVNEKLFF. In DNA, the CDR3 is TGTGCCGGTGCAGGCAGAGTTAATGAAAAACTGTTTTTT.

About this clone itself: The sample contains more than one DNA sequence encoding this CDR3. The J gene is TRBJ2-5, the V gene TRBV4-2, with no clear D. Trimming took 0 bases from V and 2 from J, leaving 4 bases between them. The CDR3 length is 13 residues. The V gene's germline CDR1 is LGHNA and CDR2 YNFKEQ. The CDR3 nucleotides are TGTGCCAGCAGCCAAGATTGGCAAGAGACCCAGTACTTC. Its translation: CASSQDWQETQYF.

The rearrangement uses TRBV3-1 (or the pseudogene TRBV3-2) and TRBJ2-4; 7 nucleotides match TRBD2. V lost 3 bases to trimming and J lost 9 bases; unmatched junction nucleotides: 8. The CDR3 consists of 14 residues. From germline, CDR1 is LGHDT and CDR2 YNNKEL (reference sequence). The CDR3 loop is CASSQGGGAGIQYF. The CDR3 coding sequence is TGTGCCAGCAGCCAGGGGGGAGGGGCCGGCATTCAGTACTTC.

This clone was picked up one time. The J gene is TRBJ1-2, the V gene TRBV9, with unresolved D. The germline gives CDR1 SGDLS, CDR2 YYNGEE. The CDR3 is made up of 14 amino acids. Trimming removed 1 base from V and 3 bases from J, with 10 bases in between. DNA for the CDR3: TGTGCCAGCAGCGTAAACCCCATGGACTATGGCTACACCTTC. Its protein product is CASSVNPMDYGYTF.

V is TRBV5-4 and J is TRBJ2-7, with D possibly matching TRBD1 (6 bases). The V gene's germline CDR1 is SGHNT and CDR2 YYREEE (reference sequence). Trimming removed 2 bases at V and 5 bases at J, with 11 bases between. The CDR3 has 13 amino acids. CDR3 nucleotides: TGTGCCAGCAGCTTAAAGGGGGTCGACGAGCAGTACTTC. Its translation is CASSLKGVDEQYF.